The clone carrying this TCR beta chain was seen a few times. What it recognizes is unknown. This PCR relied on a set of 60 Vbeta primers and 13 Jbeta primers. Sequencing was performed with immunoSEQ multiplex PCR; in TCRdb, only in-frame clones are kept and a portion is missing. The sample lists under 130,000 clones; about 16% were seen once. The data originate from a study of cytomegalovirus exposure and HLA in healthy donors. At the level of the study: Some 85 million unique TCRs, all from HLA-typed donors, were included in an early release of the data. Points from the study as a whole: The study designated fewer than 200 TCR beta chains cytomegalovirus-associated.

The germline CDR1 and CDR2 sequences are SGHDN and FVKESK. The CDR3 totals 18 residues. V was trimmed by 0 bases and J by 3 bases, leaving 20 bases between them. The TCR originated in a female donor in good health and CMV-seronegative. This chain links TRBV14 with TRBJ1-2; D uncertain. Sequencing was done on a sample of PBMCs. The CDR3, as DNA: TGTGCCAGCAGCCAAGATCCCGTTTCTCCTCGGGGTGACTATGGCTACACCTTC. The encoded protein is CASSQDPVSPRGDYGYTF.